Shown below are 20 T cell receptor beta chains from a single sample sequenced in a study of blood T cell repertoires in COVID-19. Sequenced by immunoSEQ multiplex PCR; TCRdb stores in-frame clones only, minus some. The sample comprises about 350,000 clones, approximately 91% of which are singletons, and approximately 1% rests with the top ten. The sequencing input was PBMCs or T cells enriched from blood (not recorded which). These receptors were obtained from a woman in her twenties or thirties who had been exposed to COVID-19.

The chain joins TRBV5-1 to TRBJ2-5, with a tentative D call TRBD2 (6 bases). The CDR3 has 14 amino acids. The germline V gene encodes CDR1 SGHRS and CDR2 YFSETQ. The ends were cut back, 6 bases at V and 5 bases at J, with 17 bases in the middle. This CDR3 reads CASKPTDYGETQYF. In DNA form, the CDR3 reads TGCGCCAGCAAACCAACGGACTATGGTGAGACCCAGTACTTC.

V gene TRBV30 combines with J gene TRBJ2-5, with 8 bases lining up with TRBD1. V trimming: 0 bases; J trimming: 5 bases; junction bases outside the gene matches: 11. Germline CDR1 is GTSNPN and CDR2 is SVGIG (reference sequence). This CDR3 contains 16 residues. The CDR3: CAWSVRSGGRRETQYF. CDR3 coding DNA: TGTGCCTGGAGTGTACGGTCAGGGGGCAGAAGGGAGACCCAGTACTTC.

This chain joins TRBV6-6 and TRBJ1-5; TRBD1 is a possible D gene (6 bases). The CDR3 is made up of 16 amino acids. V was clipped by 7 bases and J by 6 bases, with 22 bases between them. From germline, CDR1 is MNHNY and CDR2 SVGAGI (reference sequence). The CDR3 nucleotides are TGTGCCAGCACTGGGGGCAGGGCTGAGGTAAGTCAGCCCCAGCATTTT. This translates into CASTGGRAEVSQPQHF.

The chain links TRBV14 to TRBJ2-5; 10 bases line up with TRBD2. The CDR3 runs to 17 residues. Losses at the gene ends were 3 bases for V and 2 bases for J; bases not matched to a gene: 9. The V gene's germline CDR1 is SGHDN and CDR2 FVKESK. CDR3 sequence (DNA): TGTGCCAGCAGCCATTTCGCTACTAGCGGGGATCAAGAGACCCAGTACTTC. Protein: CASSHFATSGDQETQYF.

The rearrangement links TRBV7-9 to TRBJ1-1; 9 nucleotides align to TRBD1. The germline CDR1 and CDR2 sequences are SEHNR and FQNEAQ (reference sequence). V shed 3 bases, J shed 1 base, and the junction held 3 bases outside the gene matches. The CDR3 runs to 15 residues. CDR3 amino acids: CASSFWDRENTEAFF. The CDR3 DNA reads TGTGCCAGCAGCTTTTGGGACAGGGAGAACACTGAAGCTTTCTTT.

The CDR3 nucleotides read TGTGCCAGCAGTGTAAAAAGATCAGGGGTATCCTATAATTCACCCCTCCACTTT. Translation: CASSVKRSGVSYNSPLHF. The rearrangement joins TRBV28 to TRBJ1-6; D is perhaps TRBD1 (6 bases). V lost 5 bases to trimming and J lost 1 base, with 18 bases between them. CDR3 length: 18 amino acids. Germline V gene sequence: CDR1 MDHEN, CDR2 SYDVKM.

The chain combines TRBV18 with TRBJ1-1; a weak D match, TRBD1 (5 bases). Germline loops: CDR1 KGHSH, CDR2 LQKENI. The CDR3 totals 17 residues. The ends were cut back, 0 bases at V and 0 bases at J, with 14 bases in the middle. For the CDR3, the DNA is TGTGCCAGCTCACCACCCCGGGCAGGGATGATGAACACTGAAGCTTTCTTT. This translates into CASSPPRAGMMNTEAFF.

The chain uses TRBV2 and TRBJ1-4; a weak D match, TRBD1 (6 bases). The CDR3 consists of 15 residues. Germline V lookup: CDR1 SNHLY, CDR2 FYNNEI. Trimming removed 4 bases at V and 0 bases at J, with 9 bases between. This CDR3 reads CASSGTVATNEKLFF. The CDR3 bases are TGTGCCAGCAGTGGGACAGTTGCAACTAATGAAAAACTGTTTTTT.

The chain employs TRBV7-3 and TRBJ1-1; possible D gene TRBD1, 5 bases. The V end lost 7 bases, the J end lost 5 bases, and 17 bases lay between the germline ends. This CDR3 region has 14 residues. Germline loops: CDR1 SGHTA, CDR2 FQGTGA. CDR3 loop: CASTNLGGETEAFF. The CDR3 DNA sequence: TGTGCCAGCACCAATCTTGGAGGGGAGACTGAAGCTTTCTTT.

The genes are TRBV28 and TRBJ1-3, with 7 bases matching TRBD1. This CDR3 has 15 residues. The J segment lost 1 base and the V segment lost 3 bases, leaving 3 bases of the junction unmatched. Germline lookup yields CDR1 MDHEN and CDR2 SYDVKM. Written as DNA, the CDR3 is TGTGCCAGCAGTTTGTTGACAGGGTCTGGAAACACCATATATTTT. Protein sequence: CASSLLTGSGNTIYF. Combining the CDR3 with reference TRBV28 and TRBJ1-3 gives the whole variable domain DVKVTQSSRYLVKRTGEKVFLECVQDMDHENMFWYRQDPGLGLRLIYFSYDVKMKEKGDIPEGYSVSREKKERFSLILESASTNQTSMYLCASSLLTGSGNTIYFGEGSWLTVV.

The rearrangement joins TRBV9 to TRBJ2-7; 7 positions agree with TRBD1. The germline gives CDR1 SGDLS, CDR2 YYNGEE. CDR3 size: 15 residues. V lost 0 bases to trimming and J lost 1 base; unmatched junction nucleotides: 4. The CDR3 loop reads CASSVDGTASYEQYF. The CDR3 DNA follows: TGTGCCAGCAGCGTAGATGGGACAGCGTCCTACGAGCAGTACTTC.

This chain joins TRBV7-8 and TRBJ2-5, with a tentative D call TRBD2 (5 bases). Trimming shortened V by 4 bases and J by 5 bases, and 11 bases separated the two germline ends. The CDR3 has 13 amino acids. The germline V gene has CDR1 SGHVS and CDR2 FQNEAQ. Written as DNA, the CDR3 is TGTGCCAGCAGCTACGGGGTTGGGGAGACCCAGTACTTC. Its protein is CASSYGVGETQYF.

The chain recombines TRBV2 with TRBJ2-5; D might be TRBD1 (5 bases). This CDR3 region has 13 residues. V lost 5 bases to trimming and J lost 5 bases, with 12 bases between them. Germline loops: CDR1 SNHLY, CDR2 FYNNEI. The CDR3 coding sequence is TGTGCCAGCAGTTCAGGGTTGATCGAGACCCAGTACTTC. Amino acid sequence: CASSSGLIETQYF. The full variable domain, rest sourced from reference TRBV2 and TRBJ2-5, is EPEVTQTPSHQVTQMGQEVILRCVPISNHLYFYWYRQILGQKVEFLVSFYNNEISEKSEIFDDQFSVERPDGSNFTLKIRSTKLEDSAMYFCASSSGLIETQYFGPGTRLLVL.

V and J are TRBV11-3 and TRBJ2-1, with D maybe TRBD1 (6 bases). V lost 7 bases and J 3 bases, leaving 19 bases between the germline ends. From germline, CDR1 is SGHNT and CDR2 YENEEA. CDR3 size: 16 residues. CDR3: CASTKVIHRVYNEQFF. In DNA form, the CDR3 reads TGTGCCAGCACCAAAGTCATCCACAGGGTCTACAATGAGCAGTTCTTC.

The chain uses TRBV28 and TRBJ2-2, with D perhaps TRBD2 (5 bases). Trimming pared 5 bases from V and 1 base from J, leaving 14 bases between. Germline V CDR1 and CDR2: MDHEN, SYDVKM. The CDR3 has 16 amino acids. The CDR3 DNA sequence: TGTGCCAGCAGTCGGAACCAAGAGGGGAACACCGGGGAGCTGTTTTTT. Its protein is CASSRNQEGNTGELFF.

This chain joins TRBV15 and TRBJ2-3; 7 bases match TRBD2. Germline loops: CDR1 LNHNV, CDR2 YYDKDF (reference sequence). With V trimmed by 0 bases and J by 6 bases, 9 bases remained unmatched. The CDR3 has 16 amino acids. The CDR3: CATSRDDPGLMDTQYF. The CDR3 bases are TGTGCCACCAGCAGAGACGATCCGGGACTAATGGATACGCAGTATTTT.

The chain links TRBV27 to TRBJ2-3; no clear D. The CDR3 contains 14 residues. The V end lost 1 base, the J end lost 4 bases, and 9 bases lay between the germline ends. Germline loops: CDR1 MNHEY, CDR2 SMNVEV (reference sequence). This CDR3 is CASSLLSFPDTQYF. The CDR3 DNA reads TGTGCCAGCAGTTTATTGAGCTTCCCAGATACGCAGTATTTT.

This clone was observed a single time. The rearrangement joins TRBV4-2 to TRBJ1-3; 8 nucleotides line up with TRBD1. This CDR3 region has 17 residues. J gave up 3 bases and V 0 bases, and 7 bases lay outside the gene matches. The germline gives CDR1 LGHNA, CDR2 YNFKEQ. This chain's CDR3 is CASSQDRGQDYGNTIYF. The CDR3 region has the DNA TGTGCCAGCAGCCAAGATAGGGGACAGGATTATGGAAACACCATATATTTT.

The chain carries TRBV27 and TRBJ2-1; the match to TRBD2 covers 7 bases. The trim removed 2 bases at V and 4 bases at J, leaving 5 bases unmatched. The CDR3 contains 15 residues. Germline lookup yields CDR1 MNHEY and CDR2 SMNVEV (reference sequence). The CDR3 reads CASSLGRERYNEQFF. In nucleotides, the CDR3 is TGTGCCAGCAGTTTAGGGCGGGAGAGATACAATGAGCAGTTCTTC.

V is TRBV28 and J is TRBJ2-7; D remains unclear. Trimming cost V 3 bases and J 6 bases, with 21 bases left between them. CDR1 is MDHEN and CDR2 is SYDVKM in the germline V gene. This CDR3 is built from 16 residues. The CDR3 nucleotides are TGTGCCAGCAGTTTGCAGTTAGCTCGGATCCCTCTCGAGCAGTACTTC. The encoded protein is CASSLQLARIPLEQYF.